This T cell receptor (beta chain) emerged from a study of T cells in Graves' hyperthyroidism and ophthalmopathy (dated by TCRdb to between 2019 and 2020). For context, the study as a whole: Peripheral blood samples were taken at the time of initial diagnosis, prior to any treatment. A discovery cohort of about a hundred patients, about 43 with Graves' ophthalmopathy and over 55 with stable Graves' hyperthyroidism, was used to find distinguishing TCR V-J signatures. An independent validation cohort of around 19 hyperthyroidism patients and 15 or so patients who later progressed to ophthalmopathy tested prospective prediction of ophthalmopathy. The 75 to 100 discovery patients were divided at random into training and test sets in a 7:3 ratio. In addition, the study compared T-cell repertoires in thyroid tissue and in blood from about 6 Graves' hyperthyroidism patients. Once sampling was done, hyperthyroidism patients were given methimazole at a starting dose of 30 mg daily, whereas ophthalmopathy patients were given high-dose intravenous methylprednisolone. According to the paper, TCR Vbeta CDR3 sequencing was carried out on over 130 peripheral blood samples, which came from 40 to 45 ophthalmopathy, approximately 72 hyperthyroidism and roughly 17 progressor patients.

The hyperthyroidism patients were between 18 and 65 years old and newly diagnosed, with a disease duration of less than 2 months. The study excluded patients with uncontrolled infections, other autoimmune diseases, pregnancy or lactation. Diagnoses were established on the basis of clinical symptoms, serum thyroxine and TRAb, thyroid ultrasound, and orbital computed tomography. For progressor patients, blood was drawn at the first diagnosis of hyperthyroidism, before any ophthalmopathy symptoms had appeared. PBMCs were isolated from about 9 ml of fresh peripheral blood by Ficoll-Paque density gradient centrifugation. Progressor patients were first diagnosed with Graves' hyperthyroidism and then developed ophthalmopathy during follow-up. Total RNA was extracted with Trizol reagent, and quality was checked on an Agilent 2100 Bioanalyzer. Counted from cysteine to phenylalanine, this CDR3 has 14 amino acids. Only the CDR3 DNA is retained, 42 bases long and in frame from the first base. CDR1 MNHEY and CDR2 SMNVEV are derived from the germline V gene (reference sequence).

This clonotype has ten or more counts. Its binding antigen is unknown. A much bigger clone sits one base away, suggesting this may be a read error. Broader findings and caveats from the paper: In cross-validation, a model built on a 13 V-J signature told ophthalmopathy apart from stable hyperthyroidism with approximately 90% sensitivity and roughly 82% specificity, and in testing the same model reached 80%/75%. Most expanded thyroid clonotypes (frequency above 0.001) were also found in blood, which suggests that blood repertoires may mirror thyroid immune responses. Sample size was not statistically predetermined, and blinding of investigators to group allocation was not performed. In validation, the model predicted progression to ophthalmopathy with roughly 70% sensitivity and less than 80% specificity, a median of about 6.7 months before onset.

TCR beta CDR3 regions were amplified from RNA transcripts. A first-round RT-PCR of the TCR CDR3 used the HTBI primer set with the Qiagen OneStep RT-PCR kit. A second multiplex PCR round built the libraries, followed by size selection and purification. Libraries were sequenced paired-end with 100 bp reads on an Illumina HiSeq2000. The study's own analysis went as follows. SOAPnuke was used to process the raw data, throwing out any read that contained adapters or uncalled bases, had a mean Phred below 15, or lacked an exact constant-primer or identifier match. High-quality paired reads were merged using COPE v1.2.5, and each unique nucleotide sequence was defined as a clonotype. MiTCR v1.1 was used to align clonotypes to the IMGT TRBV, TRBD and TRBJ reference segments. Only V-J combinations with frequency above 0.0001, covering about 99% of repertoires, were analysed. The TCS score was defined as F50 (clonal expansion) divided by E x V (chaos), with BLOSUM62-based TCRdist calculated between CDR3 peptides within each V-J. Welch's t-statistics and random forest reduced around 510 V-J features to about 12, which were used in a naive Bayes classifier (R e1071). TCRdb passed the public sequencing reads through fastp at Q25 and MiXCR, retaining productive beta sequences. Every CDR3 protein is listed once, alongside the most common genes and DNA of its rows. These V and J calls derive from TCRdb rather than the authors' analysis. A total of around 280,000 distinct CDR3 sequences appear in this sample, 13% of them only once. Almost 8% of the sample belongs to the ten largest clones.

The rearranged chain carries TRBV27 and TRBJ2-5; the D region possibly corresponds to TRBD2 (5 bases align). This clonotype originated in a woman younger than 45 with Graves' hyperthyroidism that later progressed to Graves' ophthalmopathy. What was sequenced was blood. The CDR3 loop reads CASNLFAGQETQYF. The DNA sequence is as follows: TGTGCCAGCAATTTATTTGCGGGCCAGGAGACCCAGTACTTC.